This T cell receptor (beta chain) was sequenced in a study of CD8+ T cells in alopecia areata. From germline, CDR1 is MGHRA and CDR2 YSYEKL. The V and J ends lost 0 bases and 3 bases respectively, with 15 bases between them. The CDR3 loop spans 17 amino acids. On this clone: The antigen remains undetermined.

Extracted RNA was reverse transcribed into cDNA, the sequencing template. This table comes from immunoSEQ multiplex PCR, and its TCRdb copy is limited to in-frame clones, with some not included. The sample gives about 150,000 clones, around 55% of which show up once; about 4.5% is in the top ten. Sorting of PBMCs yielded the CD4+ and CD8+ T cells. Study observations and caveats: Lesional scalp, especially alopecia totalis/universalis, showed higher clonality than normal scalp.

This TCR was sampled from a human donor in good health. V is TRBV4-1 and J is TRBJ1-5; the D is unclear. The sample consisted of CD4+ T cells sorted from blood. CDR3 protein: CASSQDFPKRNNQPQHF. DNA of the CDR3: TGCGCCAGCAGCCAAGATTTTCCAAAGAGAAACAATCAGCCCCAGCATTTT.